The 9 T cell receptor beta chains below all came from one sample that was sequenced in a study of cytomegalovirus exposure and HLA in healthy donors. The PCR was carried out with 60 Vbeta primers and 13 Jbeta primers. Only in-frame clones appear in the TCRdb table, and some are missing; sequencing was by immunoSEQ multiplex PCR. The sample records about 140,000 clones, approximately 80% being singletons. The specimen was PBMCs. The source is a male donor in good health and CMV-seronegative.

The gene calls are TRBV29-1 and TRBJ2-1; 8 bases are shared with TRBD2. CDR1 and CDR2 (germline): SQVTM, ANQGSEA. With V trimmed by 8 bases and J by 4 bases, 10 bases remained unmatched. This CDR3 has 14 amino acids. CDR3 region: CSYKAGAFYNEQFF. The CDR3 DNA is TGCAGCTACAAAGCGGGGGCTTTTTACAATGAGCAGTTCTTC.

This chain joins TRBV27 and TRBJ1-2; the D is unclear. Trimming took off 2 bases at V and 4 bases at J, with 17 bases between the two ends. The CDR3 covers 16 residues. Germline-derived CDR1 and CDR2 are MNHEY and SMNVEV (reference sequence). The CDR3 here is CASSLVGHSHFYGYTF. CDR3 coding DNA: TGTGCCAGCAGTTTAGTCGGCCACAGTCACTTCTATGGCTACACCTTC.

The chain has TRBV11-2 and TRBJ1-2; D might be TRBD1 (5 bases). Germline V gene data show CDR1 as SGHAT and CDR2 as FQNNGV. The CDR3 runs to 17 residues. Trimming cost V 4 bases and J 4 bases, with 22 bases left between them. The CDR3 spells CASSSLGGAGKIYGYTF. The CDR3 bases are TGTGCCAGCAGCTCCCTAGGAGGGGCGGGTAAAATCTATGGCTACACCTTC.

The table lists this clone with a few counts. The J gene is TRBJ2-1, the V gene TRBV6-1; TRBD2 aligns across 8 bases. The germline V gene has CDR1 MNHNS and CDR2 SASEGT. CDR3 size: 14 residues. V lost 7 bases, J lost 8 bases, and 10 bases stayed unmatched. As DNA, the CDR3 is TGTGCCAGCAAGCCGGGGGGGGTTAAGGATGAGCAGTTCTTC. This sequence encodes CASKPGGVKDEQFF.

The chain recombines TRBV6-5 with TRBJ1-3; D gene uncertain. From germline, CDR1 is MNHEY and CDR2 SVGAGI. There are 15 residues in the CDR3. V lost 6 bases and J lost 0, with 12 bases in between. The CDR3 reads CASSPHLPSGNTIYF. The CDR3 DNA is TGTGCCAGCAGCCCACATCTTCCCTCTGGAAACACCATATATTTT.

The J gene is TRBJ2-7, the V gene TRBV27; 7 bases agree with TRBD1. V trimming: 4 bases; J trimming: 7 bases; junction bases outside the gene matches: 13. The CDR3 spans 15 residues. From germline, CDR1 is MNHEY and CDR2 SMNVEV (reference sequence). The CDR3 DNA reads TGTGCCAGCAGTTCCACGACAGGGCCTGAGGGGGAGCAGTACTTC. Translating it yields CASSSTTGPEGEQYF.

As DNA, the CDR3 is TGTGCCAGTAGTATAGGAGGGACTTATGGCTACACCTTC. Its protein product is CASSIGGTYGYTF. This chain joins TRBV19 and TRBJ1-2; D possibly corresponds to TRBD1 (5 bases). The CDR3 is made up of 13 amino acids. V gave up 1 base and J gave up 5 bases, with 8 bases separating them. The germline V gene has CDR1 LNHDA and CDR2 SQIVND (reference sequence).

V and J are TRBV5-4 and TRBJ2-5; D ambiguous. With the DNA end fitting TRBJ2-7 better, the J assignment may be wrong. The germline V gene encodes CDR1 SGHNT and CDR2 YYREEE (reference sequence). The CDR3 contains 13 residues. The CDR3 reads CASSLDGSYEQYF. The CDR3 nucleotides are TGTGCCAGCAGCTTGGACGGTTCCTACGAGCAGTACTTC.

The rearrangement joins TRBV4-3 to TRBJ1-2, with D perhaps TRBD1 (5 bases). Deletions cut 1 base from V and 4 bases from J, with 16 bases between. This CDR3 contains 16 residues. Germline V lookup: CDR1 LGHNA, CDR2 YSLEER. The chain's CDR3 is CASSQAYPQGSYGYTF. The CDR3 DNA sequence: TGCGCCAGCAGCCAAGCCTATCCGCAGGGATCCTATGGCTACACCTTC.